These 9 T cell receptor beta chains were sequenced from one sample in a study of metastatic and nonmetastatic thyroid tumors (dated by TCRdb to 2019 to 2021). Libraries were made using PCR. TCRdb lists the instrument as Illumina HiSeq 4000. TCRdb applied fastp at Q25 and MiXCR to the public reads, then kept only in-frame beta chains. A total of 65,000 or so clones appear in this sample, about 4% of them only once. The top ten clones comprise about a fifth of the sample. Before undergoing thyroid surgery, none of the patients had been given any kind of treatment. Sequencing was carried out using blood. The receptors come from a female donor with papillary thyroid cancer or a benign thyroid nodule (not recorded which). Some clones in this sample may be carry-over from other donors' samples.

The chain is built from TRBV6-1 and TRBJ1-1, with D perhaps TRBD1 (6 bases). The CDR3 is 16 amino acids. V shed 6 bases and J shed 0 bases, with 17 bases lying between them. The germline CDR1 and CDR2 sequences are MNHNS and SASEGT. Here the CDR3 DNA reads TGTGCCAGCAGCCACGGGACGGGACACTTGAACACTGAAGCTTTCTTT. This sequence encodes CASSHGTGHLNTEAFF.

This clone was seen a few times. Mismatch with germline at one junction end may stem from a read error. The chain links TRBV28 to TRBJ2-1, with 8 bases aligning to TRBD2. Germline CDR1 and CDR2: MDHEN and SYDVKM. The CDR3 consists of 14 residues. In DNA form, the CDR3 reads TGTTCCAGCAGCGGATTAGCGGGGTACAATGAGCAGTTCTTC. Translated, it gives CSSSGLAGYNEQFF.

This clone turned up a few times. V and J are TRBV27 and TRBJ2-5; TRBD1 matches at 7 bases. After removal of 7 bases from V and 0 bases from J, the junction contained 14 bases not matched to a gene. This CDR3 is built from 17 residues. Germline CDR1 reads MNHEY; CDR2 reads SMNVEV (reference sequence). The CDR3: CASILFPGQSNQETQYF. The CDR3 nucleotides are TGTGCCAGCATTTTGTTCCCGGGACAGTCCAACCAAGAGACCCAGTACTTC.

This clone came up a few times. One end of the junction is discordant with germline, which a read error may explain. The CDR3 DNA sequence: TGTGCTAGCAGCTTAGAGGCTAGCGGGAGGTCGAACACCTGGGAGCTGTTTTTT. Its protein is CASSLEASGRSNTWELFF. This chain uses TRBV7-6 with TRBJ2-2, with 11 bases matching TRBD2. The CDR3 has 18 amino acids. Looked up from germline, CDR1 is SGHVS and CDR2 is FNYEAQ.

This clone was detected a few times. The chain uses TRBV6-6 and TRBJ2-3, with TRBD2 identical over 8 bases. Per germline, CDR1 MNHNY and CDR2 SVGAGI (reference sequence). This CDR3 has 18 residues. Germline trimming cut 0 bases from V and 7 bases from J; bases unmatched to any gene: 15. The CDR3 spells CASSYSGTRESIDYTQYF. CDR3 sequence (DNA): TGTGCCAGCAGTTACTCGGGGACTAGAGAGAGTATCGACTATACGCAGTATTTT.

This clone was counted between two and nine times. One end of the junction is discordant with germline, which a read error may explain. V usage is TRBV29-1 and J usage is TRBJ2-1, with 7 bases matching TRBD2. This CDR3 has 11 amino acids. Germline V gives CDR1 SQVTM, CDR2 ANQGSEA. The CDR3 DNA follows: TGCAGCGTCTTACAGCGGGACCTCAGACTCTTC. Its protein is CSVLQRDLRLF.

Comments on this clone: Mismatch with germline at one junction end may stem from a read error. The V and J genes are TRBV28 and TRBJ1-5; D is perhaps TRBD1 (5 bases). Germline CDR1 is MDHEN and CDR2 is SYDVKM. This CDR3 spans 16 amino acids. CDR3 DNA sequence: TGTGCCCGCAGCCAGGGTGCTCCGGTCGGCCATCAGCCCCAGCATTTT. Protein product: CARSQGAPVGHQPQHF.

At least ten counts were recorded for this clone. This CDR3 reads CASSYSMQETSGSIGTDTQYF. CDR3 coding DNA: TGTGCCAGCAGTTACTCGATGCAAGAGACTAGCGGGAGCATTGGCACAGATACGCAGTATTTT. This sequence joins TRBV6-2 or TRBV6-3 and TRBJ2-3; TRBD2 matches 12 bases. J lost 1 base, V lost 0 bases, and 14 bases had no gene match. CDR1 MNHEY and CDR2 SVGEGT come from the germline V gene. The CDR3 length is 21 residues.

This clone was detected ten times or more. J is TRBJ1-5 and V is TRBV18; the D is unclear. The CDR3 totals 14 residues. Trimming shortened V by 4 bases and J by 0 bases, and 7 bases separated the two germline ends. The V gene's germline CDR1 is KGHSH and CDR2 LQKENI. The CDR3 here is CASSLRNSNQPQHF. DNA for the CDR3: TGTGCCAGCTCACTCCGGAATAGCAATCAGCCCCAGCATTTT. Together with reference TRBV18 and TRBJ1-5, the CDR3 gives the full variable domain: NAGVMQNPRHLVRRRGQEARLRCSPMKGHSHVYWYRQLPEEGLKFMVYLQKENIIDESGMPKERFSAEFPKEGPSILRIQQVVRGDSAAYFCASSLRNSNQPQHFGDGTRLSIL.